This T cell receptor beta chain was sequenced for a study of beta chain features in type 1 diabetes listed by TCRdb under 2018. A note on the overall study: Mean age, gender distribution, total cell number and subset yield did not differ between patients and healthy donors. A total of some 100,000,000 sorted cells were examined across all samples, and a strong correlation was observed between cell number per subset and RNA yield. In the study, TCRB repertoires of sorted circulating CD4+ T cell subsets from recently diagnosed type 1 diabetes patients were compared with those of matched healthy donors. Whereas all 28 donors provided naive and central memory subsets, regulatory and stem cell-like memory subsets were isolated from just 8 patients and about 8 healthy donors.

The High Capacity cDNA Reverse Transcription Kit was used to reverse transcribe all of the isolated RNA, meaning that expressed TCRB transcripts were what got sequenced. Deep immunoSEQ sequencing was performed on naive, central memory and regulatory T cell samples, with an average of approximately 3.9 million total reads per sample. Sorted cells were lysed in RLT buffer and RNA was extracted with DNase-treated RNeasy Micro or Mini kits, depending on cell number. Each cell subset was processed separately to prevent cross-contamination, with patient and healthy donor samples processed together. The immunoSEQ multiplex PCR was used to amplify TCRB sequences from cDNA, yielding 87-bp fragments that span the CDR3 region. The amplicons were sequenced using the Illumina HiSeq platform. As for how the authors treated the data: PCR bias was corrected computationally using synthetic template baselines, and reads within Hamming distance 2 were collapsed, with unmergeable singletons discarded. Reads were aligned against IMGT to assign V, D and J genes, CDR3 length and insertions or deletions at six rearrangement sites. Within each subset, clonotype counts were normalized to sorted cell number, after which true diversity and Gini coefficients were computed with the tcR R package. The overlap coefficient, calculated on TCRB nucleotide sequences, was used to quantify repertoire sharing. Out-of-frame TCRB sequences from naive cells were analyzed to stand in for the pre-selection repertoire. What TCRdb holds here is the immuneACCESS table cut down to in-frame rearrangements. Part of the clones is not present; checked against another copy, under half of the missing clones reflect an unresolved V gene, and the others are unexplained. That table furnishes V, J and clone size, whereas the DNA furnished D and trimming. A total of 250,000 to 300,000 clones appear in this sample, about 23% of them only once. Together, the top ten hold about 0.012% of the sample.

This clone appeared a few times. Its antigen has not been determined. Base qualities are not provided; no much larger clone lies one nucleotide away. The CDR3 has 16 amino acids, counting the end cysteine and phenylalanine. Only CDR3 DNA is held: 48 bases, read in frame from base 1. CDR1 SGDLS and CDR2 YYNGEE are derived from the germline V gene. V and J are trimmed by 2 bases and 0 bases, and the gene matches miss 5 bases of the junction. Study-wide findings and limitations: In all four CD4+ subsets, TCRB CDR3 length was moderately but significantly shorter in type 1 diabetes patients. Naive, central memory and regulatory TCRB repertoires appeared more similar among patients than among healthy donors. Because cDNA was sequenced instead of genomic DNA, highly expressing activated cells could be over-represented, though the groups showed no difference in activation or CD3 levels. Because the HLA sub-analyses included only small numbers of individuals, any influence of HLA type on TCRB rearrangement was left unresolved. Patients with type 1 diabetes made fewer insertions and deleted more nucleotides at VDJ recombination sites, implying thymic rearrangement abnormalities. Shorter templates might have been favored by PCR, but patient and control samples were amplified and corrected together, so both groups would have been affected equally by any skew.

Each donor gave one peripheral blood draw, averaging roughly 120 mL, which was collected into heparinised tubes. Naive, central memory, regulatory and stem cell-like memory CD4+ T cells were sorted on a BD FACSAria II using a panel including CD45RO, CCR7, CD25, CD127, CD95 and CD27. All sorted populations exceeded 98% purity. PBMCs were isolated immediately by Lymphoprep density gradient centrifugation and stained directly without culture. So that batch effects would be minimized, each experiment stained and sorted samples in pairs, pairing one healthy donor with one patient. The sample comprised naive CD4+ T cells from blood. The label giving this sample's cell subset or site can be read as: true naive CD4+ T cells. The TCR comes from a woman aged 25 to 45 with type 1 diabetes. This chain joins TRBV9 to TRBJ1-2; 9 middle bases align to TRBD1. The nucleotides read TGTGCCAGCAGCGTTACAGGGGGCTCCCCTAACTATGGCTACACCTTC. This translates into CASSVTGGSPNYGYTF.